These 28 T cell receptor beta chains were sequenced from one sample in a study of blood T cell repertoires in COVID-19 (dated by TCRdb to 2020 to 2022). Library preparation employed the immunoSEQ multiplex PCR assay. TCRdb limited this immuneACCESS table to in-frame rearrangements with V and J called. A share of clones is missing; checked studies link under half to unresolved V genes, and the rest is unexplained. For this sample the table gives 150,000 to 200,000 clones, of which 70% to 90% were detected only once. The top ten clonotypes cover approximately 8.1% of the sample. Sequencing was carried out using peripheral blood. These TCRs come from a woman aged 80 or older with COVID-19, enrolled during active disease.

This clone showed up just a few times. As DNA, the CDR3 is TGTGCCAGCGACAGGAAATCTTATGGCTACACCTTC. As protein: CASDRKSYGYTF. The chain joins TRBV2 to TRBJ1-2; possibly TRBD1 for D (6 bases). The V end was cut by 8 bases, the J end by 5 bases, with 12 bases between. The CDR3 extends over 12 amino acids. The germline gives CDR1 SNHLY, CDR2 FYNNEI.

This chain links TRBV10-3 with TRBJ1-5; D uncertain. This CDR3 comprises 11 residues. Germline CDR1 and CDR2: ENHRY and SYGVKD. With 11 bases removed from V and 8 bases from J, the gap between germline ends came to 13 bases. CDR3 nucleotide sequence: TGTGCCGTCCGACCGGCGGAGCCCCAGCATTTT. Its translation is CAVRPAEPQHF.

The chain uses TRBV9 and TRBJ2-7; 7 bases agree with TRBD2. Germline V CDR1 and CDR2: SGDLS, YYNGEE. This CDR3 is built from 15 residues. V lost 0 bases to trimming and J lost 4 bases; unmatched junction nucleotides: 7. The CDR3 DNA is TGTGCCAGCAGCGTAGAACCCGGGGAGGGTTACGAGCAGTACTTC. It codes for CASSVEPGEGYEQYF.

The chain links TRBV19 to TRBJ1-4, with TRBD1 as a possible D gene (5 bases). Trimming shortened V by 3 bases and J by 2 bases, and 7 bases separated the two germline ends. The CDR3 spans 14 residues. Germline V gene sequence: CDR1 LNHDA, CDR2 SQIVND (reference sequence). CDR3 region: CASSIGGTNEKLFF. In DNA, the CDR3 is TGTGCCAGTAGTATTGGGGGGACTAATGAAAAACTGTTTTTT.

This chain connects TRBV6-1 to TRBJ1-4; no firm D call. Between the trimmed V and J ends, which lost 3 bases and 6 bases, there was a span of 17 bases. The CDR3 is 16 residues long. Germline lookup yields CDR1 MNHNS and CDR2 SASEGT. CDR3 amino acids: CASSEAHIAADEKLFF. In DNA, the CDR3 is TGTGCCAGCAGTGAGGCCCACATAGCCGCCGATGAAAAACTGTTTTTT.

The genes are TRBV20-1 and TRBJ2-1, with 13 bases that match TRBD2. The junction had 6 bases not matched to a gene; V was cut back by 3 bases and J by 4 bases. Germline CDR1 DFQATT, CDR2 SNEGSKA (reference sequence). This CDR3 is built from 16 residues. The CDR3 bases are TGCAGTGCTAGTGCGGTACTAGCGGGAGGGTACAATGAGCAGTTCTTC. Protein sequence: CSASAVLAGGYNEQFF.

In its sample, this clone was seen a few times. This chain connects TRBV2 to TRBJ1-6; possible D gene TRBD1, 5 bases. This CDR3 contains 17 residues. Germline loops: CDR1 SNHLY, CDR2 FYNNEI. Trimming took 0 bases from V and 8 from J, leaving 17 bases between them. The CDR3 sequence is CASSEAPPSTGDSPLHF. As DNA, the CDR3 is TGTGCCAGCAGTGAAGCCCCGCCTTCCACGGGGGATTCACCCCTCCACTTT.

The J gene is TRBJ1-5, the V gene TRBV10-2, with 9 bases lining up with TRBD1. J was trimmed by 2 bases and V by 6 bases; bases with no gene match: 2. The CDR3 totals 14 residues. Per germline, CDR1 WSHSY and CDR2 SAAADI. CDR3 nucleotide sequence: TGCGCCAGCAGCCGGGACAGGGGCAATCAGCCCCAGCATTTT. This translates into CASSRDRGNQPQHF.

This clone was seen a single time. The genes are TRBV6-6 and TRBJ1-5; 10 nucleotides align to TRBD1. Germline-derived CDR1 and CDR2 are MNHNY and SVGAGI (reference sequence). V trimming: 2 bases; J trimming: 5 bases; junction bases outside the gene matches: 3. This CDR3 has 15 amino acids. The CDR3 DNA reads as TGTGCCAGCAGTTACGGACAGGGGGTTTATCAGCCCCAGCATTTT. Residues: CASSYGQGVYQPQHF.

V is TRBV27 and J is TRBJ1-2; 9 nucleotides line up with TRBD1. V gave up 5 bases and J gave up 8 bases; unmatched junction bases: 18. This CDR3 contains 17 residues. Germline loops: CDR1 MNHEY, CDR2 SMNVEV (reference sequence). The CDR3 region has the DNA TGTGCCAGCAGTGAGGCAGGACAGGGGTTTATATTCGGAGGCTACACCTTC. Translating it yields CASSEAGQGFIFGGYTF.

The rearrangement joins TRBV10-3 to TRBJ2-1, with D uncertain. V gave up 6 bases and J gave up 8 bases, with 8 bases separating them. Germline V gene sequence: CDR1 ENHRY, CDR2 SYGVKD. This CDR3 is built from 11 residues. This chain's CDR3 is CAIRARDEQFF. The CDR3 nucleotides read TGTGCCATCAGGGCCCGGGATGAGCAGTTCTTC.

The chain has TRBV3-1 (or the pseudogene TRBV3-2) and TRBJ1-1; D perhaps matches TRBD1 (5 bases). Germline loops: CDR1 LGHDT, CDR2 YNNKEL (reference sequence). The CDR3 extends over 14 amino acids. Between the trimmed V and J ends, which lost 4 bases and 0 bases, there was a span of 9 bases. The CDR3 loop reads CASSRQTMNTEAFF. The CDR3 region has the DNA TGTGCCAGCAGCCGACAGACCATGAACACTGAAGCTTTCTTT.

As regards this clone: The sample has other DNA sequences that encode this CDR3 too. This chain links TRBV3-1 (or the pseudogene TRBV3-2) with TRBJ1-6; D is undetermined. The CDR3 is made up of 14 amino acids. The germline CDR1 and CDR2 sequences are LGHDT and YNNKEL (reference sequence). Between the trimmed V and J ends, which lost 1 base and 6 bases, there was a span of 7 bases. CDR3 region: CASSQGGGNSPLHF. CDR3 in DNA: TGTGCCAGCAGCCAAGGCGGAGGTAATTCACCCCTCCACTTT.

This clone was seen once. The chain carries TRBV9 and TRBJ2-2, with 11 nucleotides matching TRBD1. The V gene's germline CDR1 is SGDLS and CDR2 YYNGEE. The V gene end was trimmed by 0 bases and the J gene end by 6 bases; junction bases not matched to a gene: 13. This CDR3 spans 19 amino acids. CDR3 region: CASSVGTRGTGGFPGELFF. The CDR3 DNA is TGTGCCAGCAGCGTAGGCACACGAGGGACAGGGGGTTTCCCCGGGGAGCTGTTTTTT.

This rearrangement joins TRBV2 to TRBJ1-5; TRBD1 might be the D (6 bases). The V gene lost 6 bases and the J gene lost 2 bases, with 8 bases spanning the gap. Looked up from germline, CDR1 is SNHLY and CDR2 is FYNNEI. The CDR3 runs to 13 residues. CDR3 bases: TGTGCCAGCAGGGACAGCGGCAATCAGCCCCAGCATTTT. The encoded protein is CASRDSGNQPQHF.

The chain carries TRBV6-6 and TRBJ1-1, with a possible D match to TRBD1 (5 bases). Between the trimmed V and J ends, which lost 6 bases and 3 bases, there was a span of 14 bases. The length of the CDR3 is 14 residues. Germline CDR1 reads MNHNY; CDR2 reads SVGAGI (reference sequence). In nucleotides, the CDR3 is TGTGCCAGCAGCCCCCTCGGGGGGGACACTGAAGCTTTCTTT. Translating it yields CASSPLGGDTEAFF.

The V call is TRBV6-6, the J call TRBJ1-5; 9 positions match TRBD1. Germline CDR1 MNHNY, CDR2 SVGAGI (reference sequence). The CDR3 loop spans 14 amino acids. J was trimmed by 7 bases and V by 5 bases; bases with no gene match: 6. CDR3 in amino acids: CASSPTGGGQPQHF. In nucleotides, the CDR3 is TGTGCCAGCAGTCCGACAGGGGGTGGGCAGCCCCAGCATTTT.

The V and J genes are TRBV2 and TRBJ2-3; D is unresolved. This CDR3 is 11 amino acids long. Between the trimmed V and J ends, which lost 7 bases and 6 bases, there was a span of 8 bases. Germline lookup yields CDR1 SNHLY and CDR2 FYNNEI. The CDR3 nucleotides read TGTGCCAGCAAGTCCGAGGATACGCAGTATTTT. Translated: CASKSEDTQYF.

The chain couples TRBV7-2 to TRBJ2-5; D unclear. The V gene's germline CDR1 is SGHTA and CDR2 FQGNSA. Trimming removed 1 base from V and 4 bases from J, with 7 bases in between. This CDR3 contains 13 residues. The CDR3 loop reads CASSLGNRETQYF. The CDR3 bases are TGTGCCAGCAGCTTAGGTAACAGAGAGACCCAGTACTTC.

V and J are TRBV3-1 (or the pseudogene TRBV3-2) and TRBJ1-2; D not certain. Trimming pared 8 bases from V and 5 bases from J, leaving 12 bases between. The germline CDR1 and CDR2 sequences are LGHDT and YNNKEL (reference sequence). The length of the CDR3 is 12 residues. DNA for the CDR3: TGTGCCAGCGCCCCTTCGGGTTATGGCTACACCTTC. This sequence encodes CASAPSGYGYTF.

This rearrangement joins TRBV6-6 to TRBJ1-2; no firm D call. Between the trimmed V and J ends, which lost 4 bases and 3 bases, there was a span of 18 bases. The germline V gene encodes CDR1 MNHNY and CDR2 SVGAGI (reference sequence). This CDR3 spans 16 amino acids. The CDR3 spells CASSWYKGGVDYGYTF. CDR3 bases: TGTGCCAGCAGTTGGTATAAGGGAGGAGTGGACTATGGCTACACCTTC.

The V gene is TRBV6-5, the J gene TRBJ1-2, with no clear D. Germline assignment: CDR1 MNHEY and CDR2 SVGAGI. This CDR3 spans 16 amino acids. V gave up 0 bases and J gave up 9 bases, with 20 bases separating them. This CDR3 reads CASSYSQPAEGSRYTF. The CDR3 coding sequence is TGTGCCAGCAGTTACTCTCAACCGGCGGAGGGTTCGCGCTACACCTTC.

The J gene is TRBJ1-5, the V gene TRBV4-1, with D possibly matching TRBD1 (5 bases). V was trimmed by 1 base and J by 5 bases, leaving 9 bases between them. Germline V lookup: CDR1 MGHRA, CDR2 YSYEKL. This CDR3 is built from 14 residues. In nucleotides, the CDR3 is TGCGCCAGCAGCCAAGTTAGGGACTATCAGCCCCAGCATTTT. Its protein product is CASSQVRDYQPQHF.

The chain recombines TRBV25-1 with TRBJ2-5, with unresolved D. The V end lost 4 bases, the J end lost 7 bases, and 10 bases lay between the germline ends. The germline V gene encodes CDR1 MGHDK and CDR2 SYGVNS. The CDR3 runs 12 residues. Written as DNA, the CDR3 is TGTGCCAGCAGTGGTACCGTGAGGACCCAGTACTTC. This sequence encodes CASSGTVRTQYF.

The V gene is TRBV10-1, the J gene TRBJ1-1; D is undetermined. The CDR3 contains 13 residues. Germline V CDR1 and CDR2: WNHNN, SYGVQD (reference sequence). V was cut by 4 bases and J by 1 base, with 7 bases left in between. For the CDR3, the DNA is TGCGCCAGCAGTGGGGCTGGGAACACTGAAGCTTTCTTT. It yields the protein CASSGAGNTEAFF.

The genes are TRBV6-5 and TRBJ1-2, with TRBD1 as a possible D gene (6 bases). The CDR3 loop spans 12 amino acids. V dropped 6 bases and J dropped 5 bases, with 10 bases sitting between them. Germline V gene data show CDR1 as MNHEY and CDR2 as SVGAGI. CDR3 residues: CASRDSQYGYTF. CDR3 nucleotides: TGTGCCAGCAGGGACAGTCAATATGGCTACACCTTC.

Note on this clone: Additional DNA sequences in this sample encode the identical CDR3. V and J are TRBV7-9 and TRBJ2-7, with TRBD2 identical over 7 bases. With 5 bases clipped from V and 0 bases from J, the junction kept 7 bases outside the gene matches. The CDR3 is 15 amino acids. Looked up from germline, CDR1 is SEHNR and CDR2 is FQNEAQ (reference sequence). The CDR3 loop reads CASSGWGGISYEQYF. In nucleotides, the CDR3 is TGTGCCAGCAGCGGGTGGGGGGGAATCTCCTACGAGCAGTACTTC.

This rearrangement joins TRBV28 to TRBJ2-3; D is perhaps TRBD2 (6 bases). Between the trimmed V and J ends, which lost 11 bases and 2 bases, there was a span of 8 bases. The CDR3 is 11 residues long. CDR1 is MDHEN and CDR2 is SYDVKM in the germline V gene. CDR3 sequence: CALADTDTQYF. The CDR3 DNA sequence: TGTGCCTTAGCGGACACAGATACGCAGTATTTT.